These T cell receptor beta chains were read from a single sample in a study of siplizumab effects on memory and regulatory T cells. The table came from immunoSEQ multiplex PCR; TCRdb's copy has only in-frame clones and leaves some out. The table has around 100,000 clones, over 85% seen once. Sequencing was performed on non-Treg CD4+ T cells sorted from blood. The receptors shown here come from a human donor in good health. Each CDR3 is given without its conserved first and last residue. The D gene is left open where the match is weak.

D: TRBD1; length: 14; J: TRBJ2-1; V: TRBV9; CDR3: ASSGQGSSSYNEQF
D: TRBD1; length: 12; J: TRBJ2-7; V: TRBV13; CDR3: ASSPRGRVYEQY
D: .; length: 11; J: TRBJ1-1; V: TRBV28; CDR3: ASSSHMNTEAF
D: .; length: 11; J: TRBJ1-1; V: TRBV9; CDR3: ASSVGWGTEAF
D: .; length: 11; J: TRBJ2-7; V: TRBV7-2; CDR3: ASAGTASYEQY
D: .; length: 11; J: TRBJ2-5; V: TRBV2; CDR3: ASSQNQQETQY
D: .; length: 14; J: TRBJ2-3; V: TRBV7-3; CDR3: ASSHGAGADADTQY
D: .; length: 11; J: TRBJ2-1; V: TRBV9; CDR3: ASSVNPYNEQF
D: .; length: 11; J: TRBJ1-5; V: TRBV7-2; CDR3: ASSLMGDQPQH
D: .; length: 9; J: TRBJ2-7; V: TRBV20-1; CDR3: SAHDSTKQY
D: .; length: 11; J: TRBJ1-4; V: TRBV6-1; CDR3: ASSEAAREKLF
D: TRBD1; length: 14; J: TRBJ2-4; V: TRBV5-1; CDR3: ASSRDGQGIKNIQY
D: .; length: 11; J: TRBJ2-3; V: TRBV25-1; CDR3: ASALEGGTRRY
D: .; length: 13; J: TRBJ2-3; V: TRBV7-9; CDR3: ASSQAGTSTDTQY
D: TRBD1; length: 11; J: TRBJ2-3; V: TRBV6-6; CDR3: ATSRQGRDTQY
D: TRBD2; length: 17; J: TRBJ2-7; V: TRBV11-2; CDR3: ASSPSLGRGVTIYYEQY
D: TRBD1; length: 15; J: TRBJ2-2; V: TRBV25-1; CDR3: ASSDPLRTGGIGELF
D: .; length: 15; J: TRBJ1-5; V: TRBV30; CDR3: AWSVAPFIGRNQPQH
D: .; length: 12; J: TRBJ2-4; V: TRBV19; CDR3: ASSGGAQVNIQY
D: .; length: 12; J: TRBJ2-2; V: TRBV6-1; CDR3: ASSEVLSTGELF
D: .; length: 11; J: TRBJ1-2; V: TRBV5-1; CDR3: ASSPRSNYGYT
D: .; length: 12; J: TRBJ2-7; V: TRBV14; CDR3: ASSQGFQPYEQY
D: .; length: 13; J: TRBJ1-3; V: TRBV6-1; CDR3: ASSEATDSGSTIY
D: .; length: 12; J: TRBJ2-7; V: TRBV15; CDR3: ATSGSGAQTEQY
D: .; length: 12; J: TRBJ1-2; V: TRBV12-5; CDR3: ASGGPGSNYGYT
D: .; length: 14; J: TRBJ1-5; V: TRBV5-6; CDR3: ASSLAGAFENQPQH
D: TRBD1; length: 13; J: TRBJ2-5; V: TRBV18; CDR3: ASSRGTVSQETQY
D: .; length: 12; J: TRBJ2-7; V: TRBV2; CDR3: ASGLPSVSYEQY
D: .; length: 11; J: TRBJ1-1; V: TRBV7-8; CDR3: ASSFFIGVEAF
D: TRBD1; length: 14; J: TRBJ2-7; V: TRBV19; CDR3: ASTKEAGTGGREQY
D: .; length: 13; J: TRBJ1-2; V: TRBV4-2; CDR3: ASSQDMGPSYGYT
D: .; length: 12; J: TRBJ2-7; V: TRBV19; CDR3: ASSRVRGSYEQY
D: TRBD2; length: 15; J: TRBJ2-2; V: TRBV11-1; CDR3: ASSPPGLAGGTGELF
D: TRBD1; length: 12; J: TRBJ2-2; V: TRBV5-1; CDR3: ASSLGQHTGELF
D: .; length: 16; J: TRBJ2-5; V: TRBV4-1; CDR3: ASSQVSLIAAGTETQY
D: TRBD1; length: 14; J: TRBJ1-2; V: TRBV6-5; CDR3: ASSYSGTVPNYGYT
D: .; length: 11; J: TRBJ2-7; V: TRBV9; CDR3: ASSRFPTYEQY
D: TRBD2; length: 16; J: TRBJ2-5; V: TRBV9; CDR3: ASSVERWGREGLETQY
D: TRBD1; length: 13; J: TRBJ2-3; V: TRBV6-5; CDR3: ASSSDRASTDTQY
D: TRBD1; length: 13; J: TRBJ1-1; V: TRBV5-4; CDR3: ASSLGGQGATEAF
D: TRBD1; length: 12; J: TRBJ2-7; V: TRBV4-1; CDR3: ASSPRDRPYEQY
D: .; length: 12; J: TRBJ1-1; V: TRBV7-2; CDR3: ASSPTGSPPEAF
D: .; length: 14; J: TRBJ1-6; V: TRBV9; CDR3: ASSVAVGDYNSPLH
D: TRBD1; length: 13; J: TRBJ1-6; V: TRBV6-6; CDR3: ASSYSQGKNSPLH
D: .; length: 16; J: TRBJ2-5; V: TRBV19; CDR3: ASSPQRDWGALKETQY
D: TRBD1; length: 13; J: TRBJ2-7; V: TRBV19; CDR3: ASSSSTGGSYEQY
D: TRBD2; length: 13; J: TRBJ2-7; V: TRBV5-6; CDR3: ASSGGLAGYYEQY
D: .; length: 12; J: TRBJ2-5; V: TRBV11-2; CDR3: ASSLGDSQETQY
D: TRBD1; length: 13; J: TRBJ2-2; V: TRBV6-5; CDR3: ASSYDRVGTGELF
D: TRBD2; length: 15; J: TRBJ2-2; V: TRBV4-1; CDR3: ASSQDPGGAYYGELF
D: .; length: 11; J: TRBJ1-2; V: TRBV7-3; CDR3: ASSLTGGFGYT
D: .; length: 12; J: .; V: TRBV7-2; CDR3: ASSMDTTSYEQY
D: .; length: 14; J: TRBJ2-3; V: TRBV5-1; CDR3: ASSLNPSPNTDTQY
D: .; length: 10; J: TRBJ1-2; V: TRBV6-6; CDR3: ASSGDGYGYT
D: .; length: 12; J: TRBJ1-1; V: TRBV2; CDR3: ATLGSTLNTEAF
D: .; length: 14; J: TRBJ1-1; V: TRBV7-6; CDR3: ASSLGTIGLSTEAF
D: TRBD2; length: 10; J: TRBJ2-3; V: TRBV25-1; CDR3: ATSGVTDTQY
D: .; length: 10; J: TRBJ2-5; V: TRBV6-4; CDR3: ASKGGRETQY
D: TRBD2; length: 14; J: TRBJ2-3; V: TRBV4-1; CDR3: ASSQDAAGGTDTQY
D: .; length: 10; J: TRBJ2-7; V: TRBV6-1; CDR3: ASSGRVYEQY